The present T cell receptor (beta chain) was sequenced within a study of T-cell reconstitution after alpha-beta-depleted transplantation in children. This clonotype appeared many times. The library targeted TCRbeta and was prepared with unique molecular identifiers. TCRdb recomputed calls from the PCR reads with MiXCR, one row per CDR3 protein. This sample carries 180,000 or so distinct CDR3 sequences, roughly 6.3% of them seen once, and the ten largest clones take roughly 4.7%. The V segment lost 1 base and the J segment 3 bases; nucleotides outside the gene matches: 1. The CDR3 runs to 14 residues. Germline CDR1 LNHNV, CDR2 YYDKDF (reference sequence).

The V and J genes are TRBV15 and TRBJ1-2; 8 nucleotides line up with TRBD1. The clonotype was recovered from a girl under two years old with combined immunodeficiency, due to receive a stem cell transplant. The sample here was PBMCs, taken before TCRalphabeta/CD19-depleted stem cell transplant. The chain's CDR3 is CATSRVTGDYGYTF. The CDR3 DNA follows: TGTGCCACCAGCAGAGTGACAGGGGACTATGGCTACACCTTC.